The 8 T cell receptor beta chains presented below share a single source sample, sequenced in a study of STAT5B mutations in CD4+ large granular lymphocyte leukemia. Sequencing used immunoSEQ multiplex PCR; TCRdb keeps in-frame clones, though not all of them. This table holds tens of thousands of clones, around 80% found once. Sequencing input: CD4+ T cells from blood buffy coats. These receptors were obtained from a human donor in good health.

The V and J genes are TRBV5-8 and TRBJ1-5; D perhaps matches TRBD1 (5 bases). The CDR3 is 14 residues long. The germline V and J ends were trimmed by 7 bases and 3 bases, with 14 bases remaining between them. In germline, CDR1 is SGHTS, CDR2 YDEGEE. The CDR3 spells CASSGGGVNQPQHF. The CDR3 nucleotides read TGTGCCAGCTCGGGGGGTGGCGTCAATCAGCCCCAGCATTTT. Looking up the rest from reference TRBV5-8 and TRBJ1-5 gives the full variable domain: EAGVTQSPTHLIKTRGQQATLRCSPISGHTSVYWYQQALGLGLQFLLWYDEGEERNRGNFPPRFSGRQFPNYSSELNVNALELEDSALYLCASSGGGVNQPQHFGDGTRLSIL.

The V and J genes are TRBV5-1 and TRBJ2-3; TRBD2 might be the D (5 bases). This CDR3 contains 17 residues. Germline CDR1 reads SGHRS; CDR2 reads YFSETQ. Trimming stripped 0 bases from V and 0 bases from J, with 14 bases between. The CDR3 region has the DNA TGCGCCAGCAGCTTGGGGACTCCGCGATATAGCACAGATACGCAGTATTTT. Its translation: CASSLGTPRYSTDTQYF.

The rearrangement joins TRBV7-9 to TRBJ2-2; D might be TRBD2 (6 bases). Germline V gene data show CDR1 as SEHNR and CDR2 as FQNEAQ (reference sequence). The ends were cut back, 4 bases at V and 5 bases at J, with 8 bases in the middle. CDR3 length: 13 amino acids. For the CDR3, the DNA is TGTGCCAGCAGCTCAGGGACTACCGGGGAGCTGTTTTTT. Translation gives CASSSGTTGELFF.

This chain's CDR3 is CASSQGALYGYQETQYF. CDR3 coding DNA: TGCGCCAGCAGCCAAGGCGCACTTTATGGCTACCAAGAGACCCAGTACTTC. The J gene is TRBJ2-5, the V gene TRBV4-1, with no clear D. Germline V CDR1 and CDR2: MGHRA, YSYEKL. The length of the CDR3 is 17 residues. Trimming shortened V by 1 base and J by 0 bases, and 15 bases separated the two germline ends.

The CDR3 DNA reads as TGCGCCAGCAGTACAGGGAGCACTGAAGCTTTCTTT. Amino acids: CASSTGSTEAFF. The chain carries TRBV10-1 and TRBJ1-1; perhaps TRBD1 as D (6 bases). CDR1 is WNHNN and CDR2 is SYGVQD in the germline V gene (reference sequence). V was clipped by 5 bases and J by 4 bases, with 8 bases between them. The CDR3 has 12 residues.

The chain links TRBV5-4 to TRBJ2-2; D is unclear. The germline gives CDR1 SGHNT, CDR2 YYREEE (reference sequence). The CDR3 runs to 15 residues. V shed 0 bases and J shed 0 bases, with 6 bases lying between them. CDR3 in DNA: TGTGCCAGCAGCTTGGGTCCCGCGAACACCGGGGAGCTGTTTTTT. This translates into CASSLGPANTGELFF.

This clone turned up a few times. Here the CDR3 reads CAWAGQTYEQYF. CDR3 nucleotides: TGTGCCTGGGCGGGACAGACCTACGAGCAGTACTTC. The chain recombines TRBV30 with TRBJ2-7; D may be TRBD1 (7 bases). Germline values: CDR1 GTSNPN, CDR2 SVGIG (reference sequence). CDR3 size: 12 residues. V lost 5 bases and J lost 2, with 10 bases in between.

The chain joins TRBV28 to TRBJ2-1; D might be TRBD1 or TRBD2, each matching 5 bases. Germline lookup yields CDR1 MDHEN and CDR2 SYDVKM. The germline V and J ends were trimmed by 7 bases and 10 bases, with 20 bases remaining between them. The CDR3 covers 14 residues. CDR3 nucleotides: TGTGCCAGCACTCGCCGGGGCTATCCTGGGGAGCAGTTCTTC. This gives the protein CASTRRGYPGEQFF. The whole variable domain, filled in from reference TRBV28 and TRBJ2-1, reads DVKVTQSSRYLVKRTGEKVFLECVQDMDHENMFWYRQDPGLGLRLIYFSYDVKMKEKGDIPEGYSVSREKKERFSLILESASTNQTSMYLCASTRRGYPGEQFFGPGTRLTVL.